This is a list of T cell receptor beta chains from one sample in a study of siplizumab effects on memory and regulatory T cells. The assay was immunoSEQ multiplex PCR, and TCRdb's table has in-frame clones only and misses some. The table shows 50,000 to 55,000 clones, with around 97% occurring only once. Sequenced sample: naive CD4+ T cells sorted from blood. The origin of the receptors is a human donor in good health. The CDR3 runs from the conserved cysteine through the conserved F or W. D genes are given only for firm matches.

d_call	v_call	j_call	cdr3_nt	cdr3_aa
TRBD2	TRBV5-1	TRBJ2-3	TGCGCCAGCAGCAAAGGGCCGGCGGGGGCAGATACGCAGTATTTT	CASSKGPAGADTQYF
TRBD2	TRBV27	TRBJ2-1	TGTGCCAGCAGTTTATGGGTTAGCGGGAGGGGACGTGAGCAGTTCTTC	CASSLWVSGRGREQFF
TRBD1	TRBV5-1	TRBJ1-1	TGCGCCAGCAGCTGGACTACAGGGGCGAGGGGCACTGAAGCTTTCTTT	CASSWTTGARGTEAFF
.	TRBV9	TRBJ2-3	TGTGCCAGCAGCGTAGTCCCAGAGCACACAGATACGCAGTATTTT	CASSVVPEHTDTQYF
TRBD1	TRBV6-1	TRBJ1-2	TGTGCCAGCAGTCAAGTGACTGACAGGGAGGGCTACACCTTC	CASSQVTDREGYTF
.	TRBV28	TRBJ2-1	TGTGCCAGCAGGTTACGTGGATTTGGGGCTTACAATGAGCAGTTCTTC	CASRLRGFGAYNEQFF
.	TRBV12-5	TRBJ1-1	TGTGCTAGTGGTTTGGTAACACAGAACACTGAAGCTTTCTTT	CASGLVTQNTEAFF
.	TRBV7-3	TRBJ2-2	TGTGCCAGCAGCTTACTCTCACTACACGGGGAGCTGTTTTTT	CASSLLSLHGELFF
.	TRBV7-2	TRBJ1-5	TGTGCCAGCAGCATCGACAGAACTTCAAATCAGCCCCAGCATTTT	CASSIDRTSNQPQHF
.	TRBV29-1	TRBJ1-1	TGCAGCGTTGAAAAGGGGAGTATGGGGAACACTGAAGCTTTCTTT	CSVEKGSMGNTEAFF
.	TRBV4-1	TRBJ1-5	TGCGCCAGCAGCCAGGTACAGGGACGCGATCGCAATCAGCCCCAGCATTTT	CASSQVQGRDRNQPQHF
.	TRBV19	TRBJ1-3	TGTGCCAGTAGTATAAGGGGTAGCTCTGGAAACACCATATATTTT	CASSIRGSSGNTIYF
.	TRBV7-2	TRBJ1-2	TGTGCCAGCAGCTTCTTCGGGGGGTATGGCTACACCTTC	CASSFFGGYGYTF
.	TRBV6-5	TRBJ1-1	TGTGCCAGCAGTTCCAGGGGCGGTGAAGCTTTCTTT	CASSSRGGEAFF
TRBD2	TRBV7-3	TRBJ2-3	TGTGCCAGCAGCCAGACGACTAGCGCAACCACAGATACGCAGTATTTT	CASSQTTSATTDTQYF
.	TRBV15	TRBJ1-4	TGTGCCACCAGCGGGGGGCGGGATGAAAAACTGTTTTTT	CATSGGRDEKLFF
.	TRBV28	TRBJ1-4	TGTGCCAGCAGTTTCCTGACAGGATATAATGAAAAACTGTTTTTT	CASSFLTGYNEKLFF
.	TRBV19	TRBJ2-1	TGTGCCAGTAGCCTCGACCGAGGACATGAGCAGTTCTTC	CASSLDRGHEQFF